This TCR beta chain was recovered during a study of blood T cell repertoires in COVID-19. Study-wide background: The United States, Italy and Spain provided the acute and convalescent COVID-19 samples. T cells, B-cell-depleted T cells, or PBMCs provided the cDNA or gDNA that served as material.

This clone was counted only a few times. In the authors' workflow: Estimation of nucleated cell counts was performed using reference gene primer amplification. Clones were sequenced by immunoSEQ multiplex PCR, and TCRdb holds only the in-frame ones, with some missing. V, J and clone size are those of that table, while D and trimming were read from the DNA. The repertoire has 200,000 to 250,000 clones, around 90% of them found once; the top ten carry 9.5% to 15%. CDR3 length: 12 residues. The V segment lost 2 bases and the J segment 8 bases; nucleotides outside the gene matches: 2. CDR1 and CDR2 from the germline V gene are SGHVS and FNYEAQ.

The TCR comes from a woman younger than 30 who had recovered from COVID-19. J is TRBJ1-2 and V is TRBV7-6, with 7 bases aligning to TRBD1. The sample was peripheral blood. CDR3 sequence reads: CASSLTGEGYTF. CDR3 sequence (DNA): TGTGCCAGCAGCTTAACAGGGGAGGGCTACACCTTC.